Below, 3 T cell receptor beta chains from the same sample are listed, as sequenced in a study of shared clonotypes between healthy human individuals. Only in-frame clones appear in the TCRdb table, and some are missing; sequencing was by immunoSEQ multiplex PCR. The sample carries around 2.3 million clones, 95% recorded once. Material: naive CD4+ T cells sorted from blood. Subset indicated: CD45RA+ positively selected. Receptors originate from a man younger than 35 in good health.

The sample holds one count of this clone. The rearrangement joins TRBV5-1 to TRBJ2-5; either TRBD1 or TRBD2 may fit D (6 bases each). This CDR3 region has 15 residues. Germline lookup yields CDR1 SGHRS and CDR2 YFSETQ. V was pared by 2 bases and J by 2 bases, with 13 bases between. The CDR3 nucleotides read TGCGCCAGCAGCTTTAGAGTAGGGGGGCAAGAGACCCAGTACTTC. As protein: CASSFRVGGQETQYF. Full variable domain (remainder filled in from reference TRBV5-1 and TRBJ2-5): KAGVTQTPRYLIKTRGQQVTLSCSPISGHRSVSWYQQTPGQGLQFLFEYFSETQRNKGNFPGRFSGRQFSNSRSEMNVSTLELGDSALYLCASSFRVGGQETQYFGPGTRLLVL.

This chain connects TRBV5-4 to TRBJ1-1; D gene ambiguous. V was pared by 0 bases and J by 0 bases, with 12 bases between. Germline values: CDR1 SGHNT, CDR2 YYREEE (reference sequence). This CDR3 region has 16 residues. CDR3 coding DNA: TGTGCCAGCAGCTTGGTTGTAGTCAACTTGAACACTGAAGCTTTCTTT. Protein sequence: CASSLVVVNLNTEAFF.

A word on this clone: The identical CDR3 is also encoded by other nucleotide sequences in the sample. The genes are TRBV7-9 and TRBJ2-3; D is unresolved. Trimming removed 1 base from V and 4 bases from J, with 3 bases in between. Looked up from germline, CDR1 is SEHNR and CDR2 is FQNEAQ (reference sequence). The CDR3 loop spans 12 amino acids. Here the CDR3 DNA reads TGTGCCAGCAGCTTAGTGCCAGATACGCAGTATTTT. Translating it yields CASSLVPDTQYF.